The table lists the clone carrying this T cell receptor beta chain with many counts. The PCR employed 60 Vbeta primers together with 13 Jbeta primers. Clones were sequenced by immunoSEQ multiplex PCR, and TCRdb holds only the in-frame ones, with some missing. Among about 180,000 clones listed, around 80% were seen once. CDR3 length equals 16 residues. V was shortened by 3 bases and J by 6 bases, with 18 bases between the two germline ends. Germline assignment: CDR1 SNHLY and CDR2 FYNNEI. This record belongs to a study of cytomegalovirus exposure and HLA in healthy donors. This rearrangement joins TRBV2 to TRBJ1-5; D might be TRBD1 (5 bases). Material: PBMCs. The clonotype was recovered from a girl aged 2-10 years in good health and CMV-seropositive. In DNA form, the CDR3 reads TGTGCCAGCAGTGACAACACGAGGGGAGGGGTTCAGCCCCAGCATTTT. Translation: CASSDNTRGGVQPQHF. Looking up the rest from reference TRBV2 and TRBJ1-5 gives the full variable domain: EPEVTQTPSHQVTQMGQEVILRCVPISNHLYFYWYRQILGQKVEFLVSFYNNEISEKSEIFDDQFSVERPDGSNFTLKIRSTKLEDSAMYFCASSDNTRGGVQPQHFGDGTRLSIL.